This is a list of T cell receptor beta chains from one sample in a study of shared T cell receptors in the human thymus. Sequencing was performed with immunoSEQ multiplex PCR; in TCRdb, only in-frame clones are kept and a portion is missing. The sample lists under 850,000 clones; 85% to 90% were seen once. This sample was shared with a second study, whose subject was human thymus T cells.

Sequencing was done on a sample of thymocytes. The source of these receptors is a boy less than two years old with a congenital heart defect. The CDR3 runs from the conserved cysteine through the conserved F or W. Each record gives: D gene, clone size, J gene, V gene, CDR3 protein, CDR3 DNA. A D gene is named only where the DNA matches it firmly. The size of a clone is reported for some rows only, either as once, few or many, or as a class for expanded clones.

D: NA; size: NA; J: TRBJ1-2; V: TRBV7-9; CDR3: CASSSRGYYGYTF; DNA: TGTGCCAGCAGCTCGAGAGGGTACTATGGCTACACCTTC
D: TRBD1; size: NA; J: TRBJ1-5; V: TRBV5-3; CDR3: CARRGGTGGGGGNQPQHF; DNA: TGTGCCAGAAGGGGAGGGACAGGGGGCGGTGGTGGCAATCAGCCCCAGCATTTT
D: TRBD1; size: NA; J: TRBJ1-2; V: TRBV5-8; CDR3: CASSSDRVSHGYTF; DNA: TGTGCCAGCAGCTCCGACAGGGTGTCGCATGGCTACACCTTC
D: TRBD2; size: NA; J: TRBJ2-3; V: TRBV15; CDR3: CATSRDYVGREDTDTQYF; DNA: TGTGCCACCAGCAGAGATTATGTTGGGCGGGAGGACACAGATACGCAGTATTTT
D: TRBD1; size: NA; J: TRBJ2-7; V: TRBV6-5; CDR3: CASSYSGQTFTYEQYF; DNA: TGTGCCAGCAGTTACTCGGGACAGACGTTCACCTACGAGCAGTACTTC
D: NA; size: NA; J: TRBJ2-3; V: TRBV5-1; CDR3: CASSFGTSSTDTQYF; DNA: TGCGCCAGCAGCTTCGGGACAAGTAGCACAGATACGCAGTATTTT
D: TRBD2; size: few; J: TRBJ2-1; V: TRBV2; CDR3: CASSERLAALGSASYNEQFF; DNA: TGTGCCAGCAGTGAAAGACTAGCGGCCCTAGGTTCAGCATCCTACAATGAGCAGTTCTTC
D: NA; size: NA; J: TRBJ2-7; V: TRBV30; CDR3: CAGSLTSLNEQYF; DNA: TGTGCCGGCTCCTTGACTAGTCTAAACGAGCAGTACTTC
D: NA; size: once; J: TRBJ1-5; V: TRBV19; CDR3: CASSTYSGRVRRSNQPQHF; DNA: TGTGCCAGTAGTACGTACAGCGGTAGGGTGAGGAGGAGCAATCAGCCCCAGCATTTT
D: TRBD2; size: NA; J: TRBJ2-1; V: TRBV5-4; CDR3: CASREGLALYNEQFF; DNA: TGTGCCAGCAGAGAGGGACTAGCGTTATACAATGAGCAGTTCTTC
D: TRBD1; size: NA; J: TRBJ2-7; V: TRBV9; CDR3: CASSGGTGGTYEQYF; DNA: TGTGCCAGCAGCGGCGGGACAGGAGGGACCTACGAGCAGTACTTC
D: NA; size: few; J: TRBJ2-2; V: TRBV2; CDR3: CASSVLAFTGELFF; DNA: TGTGCCAGCAGTGTGCTAGCTTTCACCGGGGAGCTGTTTTTT
D: TRBD2; size: once; J: TRBJ2-1; V: TRBV6-1; CDR3: CASNANSGAHNEQFF; DNA: TGTGCCAGCAACGCCAATAGCGGGGCGCACAATGAGCAGTTCTTC
D: NA; size: NA; J: TRBJ2-6; V: TRBV4-2; CDR3: CASSQCSHNSGANVLTF; DNA: TGTGCCAGCAGCCAATGTTCTCACAACTCTGGGGCCAACGTCCTGACTTTC
D: TRBD1; size: NA; J: TRBJ1-2; V: TRBV5-4; CDR3: CASSLGDRYYGYTF; DNA: TGTGCCAGCAGCTTGGGGGACAGGTACTATGGCTACACCTTC
D: TRBD2; size: NA; J: TRBJ2-5; V: TRBV14; CDR3: CASSQGPGLAVWGLYQETQYF; DNA: TGTGCCAGCAGCCAAGGTCCGGGACTAGCGGTTTGGGGCCTATATCAAGAGACCCAGTACTTC
D: TRBD1; size: NA; J: TRBJ1-5; V: TRBV11-2; CDR3: CASSEPGTGGSNQPQHF; DNA: TGTGCCAGCAGCGAACCCGGGACAGGGGGTAGCAATCAGCCCCAGCATTTT
D: NA; size: NA; J: TRBJ2-7; V: TRBV7-3; CDR3: CASSLTVGGGPPEQYF; DNA: TGTGCCAGCAGCTTAACGGTAGGGGGAGGGCCTCCCGAGCAGTACTTC
D: NA; size: NA; J: TRBJ1-1; V: TRBV19; CDR3: CASRERDTEAFF; DNA: TGTGCCAGCCGTGAGAGGGACACTGAAGCTTTCTTT
D: TRBD1; size: NA; J: TRBJ2-7; V: TRBV6-1; CDR3: CASSAGGQGASYEQYF; DNA: TGTGCCAGCAGTGCTGGGGGACAGGGGGCGTCCTACGAGCAGTACTTC
D: TRBD1; size: NA; J: TRBJ2-7; V: TRBV14; CDR3: CASSPPPGQDYEQYF; DNA: TGTGCCAGCAGCCCACCCCCCGGACAGGACTACGAGCAGTACTTC
D: NA; size: few; J: TRBJ1-1; V: TRBV20-1; CDR3: CSATGPEAFF; DNA: TGCAGTGCTACAGGCCCTGAAGCTTTCTTT
D: TRBD1; size: NA; J: TRBJ1-5; V: TRBV28; CDR3: CASSLLQGSNEPQHF; DNA: TGTGCCAGCAGTTTATTACAGGGGAGTAATGAGCCCCAGCATTTT
D: NA; size: NA; J: TRBJ1-5; V: TRBV6-5; CDR3: CASSYATGQPQHF; DNA: TGTGCCAGCAGTTACGCGACAGGTCAGCCCCAGCATTTT
D: TRBD2; size: once; J: TRBJ2-1; V: TRBV4-3; CDR3: CASSQDTSGLLEFNEQFF; DNA: TGCGCCAGCAGCCAAGACACTAGCGGACTATTAGAGTTCAATGAGCAGTTCTTC
D: TRBD1; size: NA; J: TRBJ1-2; V: TRBV7-9; CDR3: CASSFMTGSRGYTF; DNA: TGTGCCAGCAGCTTCATGACAGGGTCGCGCGGCTACACCTTC
D: TRBD2; size: NA; J: TRBJ2-3; V: TRBV5-4; CDR3: CASSSGLADTDTQYF; DNA: TGTGCCAGCAGCTCGGGACTAGCGGACACAGATACGCAGTATTTT
D: TRBD2; size: NA; J: TRBJ2-3; V: TRBV9; CDR3: CASGAGERADTQYF; DNA: TGTGCCAGCGGAGCGGGAGAGAGGGCAGATACGCAGTATTTT
D: TRBD2; size: NA; J: TRBJ2-1; V: TRBV27; CDR3: CASSLRGGPASSSSYNEQFF; DNA: TGTGCCAGCAGCCTACGGGGGGGCCCGGCTAGCTCTAGCTCCTACAATGAGCAGTTCTTC
D: TRBD1; size: NA; J: TRBJ2-1; V: TRBV4-1; CDR3: CASSARQGNYNEQFF; DNA: TGCGCCAGCAGCGCCAGACAGGGAAACTACAATGAGCAGTTCTTC
D: NA; size: NA; J: TRBJ2-1; V: TRBV5-1; CDR3: CASSLEGLKPYNEQFF; DNA: TGCGCCAGCAGCTTGGAGGGACTGAAGCCTTACAATGAGCAGTTCTTC
D: TRBD1; size: NA; J: TRBJ1-6; V: TRBV6-6; CDR3: CASRHSTGDNSPLHF; DNA: TGTGCCAGCAGGCACTCGACAGGGGATAATTCACCCCTCCACTTT
D: NA; size: NA; J: TRBJ2-1; V: TRBV30; CDR3: CAWRNDGVSYNEQFF; DNA: TGTGCCTGGAGAAATGACGGAGTCTCCTACAATGAGCAGTTCTTC
D: TRBD2; size: once; J: TRBJ2-1; V: TRBV9; CDR3: CASSVHHGIRWEGSYNEQFF; DNA: TGTGCCAGCAGCGTGCATCATGGTATCCGGTGGGAGGGCTCCTACAATGAGCAGTTCTTC
D: TRBD1; size: NA; J: TRBJ1-5; V: TRBV28; CDR3: CASSLGFQGGNQPQHF; DNA: TGTGCCAGCAGTTTAGGGTTTCAGGGGGGCAATCAGCCCCAGCATTTT
D: TRBD2; size: NA; J: TRBJ2-7; V: TRBV27; CDR3: CASSPGTSGRAAEQYF; DNA: TGTGCCAGCAGCCCAGGGACTAGCGGGAGGGCCGCCGAGCAGTACTTC
D: TRBD2; size: NA; J: TRBJ2-1; V: TRBV27; CDR3: CASSSRYPSGIGEQFF; DNA: TGTGCCAGCAGTTCCAGATATCCTAGCGGGATCGGTGAGCAGTTCTTC
D: TRBD1; size: NA; J: TRBJ2-7; V: TRBV30; CDR3: CAWRGTGETYEQYF; DNA: TGTGCCTGGAGAGGGACAGGGGAGACCTACGAGCAGTACTTC
D: TRBD2; size: NA; J: TRBJ2-1; V: TRBV4-1; CDR3: CASSQDNLLGTSGKTYEQFF; DNA: TGCGCCAGCAGCCAAGACAACCTACTCGGGACTAGCGGGAAGACGTATGAGCAGTTCTTC
D: NA; size: NA; J: TRBJ1-2; V: TRBV5-5; CDR3: CASSRMGGSGGYTF; DNA: TGTGCCAGCAGCCGGATGGGGGGGTCGGGAGGCTACACCTTC
D: TRBD2; size: NA; J: TRBJ2-3; V: TRBV5-4; CDR3: CASSSYTLAGEGNTQYF; DNA: TGTGCCAGCAGCTCATATACACTAGCGGGAGAAGGGAATACGCAGTATTTT
D: TRBD1; size: NA; J: TRBJ2-5; V: TRBV6-1; CDR3: CASTPDRAETQYF; DNA: TGTGCCAGCACCCCGGACAGGGCAGAGACCCAGTACTTC
D: TRBD2; size: NA; J: TRBJ2-1; V: TRBV9; CDR3: CASSPGVAGSYNEQFF; DNA: TGTGCCAGCAGCCCCGGCGTAGCGGGAAGTTACAATGAGCAGTTCTTC
D: TRBD1; size: NA; J: TRBJ1-3; V: TRBV30; CDR3: CAWSKPGQISGNTIYF; DNA: TGTGCCTGGTCTAAACCGGGACAGATCTCTGGAAACACCATATATTTT
D: NA; size: NA; J: TRBJ2-2; V: TRBV29-1; CDR3: CSVSTRAGVYTGELFF; DNA: TGCAGCGTTAGTACTAGGGCCGGAGTTTACACCGGGGAGCTGTTTTTT
D: TRBD1; size: NA; J: TRBJ1-4; V: TRBV28; CDR3: CASTGVANEKLFF; DNA: TGTGCCAGTACAGGGGTGGCTAATGAAAAACTGTTTTTT
D: NA; size: NA; J: TRBJ2-5; V: TRBV6-6; CDR3: CASSGTETQYF; DNA: TGTGCCAGCAGCGGTACGGAGACCCAGTACTTC
D: NA; size: NA; J: TRBJ2-1; V: TRBV4-2; CDR3: CASSQNLVGFEQFF; DNA: TGTGCCAGCAGCCAAAATCTGGTCGGTTTTGAGCAGTTCTTC